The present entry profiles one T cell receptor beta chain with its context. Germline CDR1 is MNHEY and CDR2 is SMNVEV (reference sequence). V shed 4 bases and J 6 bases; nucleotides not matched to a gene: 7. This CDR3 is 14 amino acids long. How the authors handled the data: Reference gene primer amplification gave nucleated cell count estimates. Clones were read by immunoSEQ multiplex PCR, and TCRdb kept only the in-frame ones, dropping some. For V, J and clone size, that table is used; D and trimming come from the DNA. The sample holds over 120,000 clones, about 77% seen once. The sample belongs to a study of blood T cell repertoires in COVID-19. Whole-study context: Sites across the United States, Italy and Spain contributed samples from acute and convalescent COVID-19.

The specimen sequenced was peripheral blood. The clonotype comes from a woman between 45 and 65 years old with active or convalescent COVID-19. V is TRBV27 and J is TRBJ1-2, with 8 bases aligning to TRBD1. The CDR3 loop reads CASSSPAGGHGYTF. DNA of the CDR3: TGTGCCAGCAGTTCCCCGGCAGGGGGCCATGGCTACACCTTC.